This TCR beta chain was recorded in a study of post-analysis software for immune sequencing data. Study-wide context: Some patients lacked subtype; others had relapsing-remitting, secondary progressive or progressive-relapsing disease.

The CDR3 has 15 residues. With 5 bases removed from V and 4 bases from J, the gap between germline ends came to 17 bases. In germline, CDR1 is MNHEY, CDR2 SVGAGI. Whole-study results and caveats: Strong co-clustering by F measure was seen for same-batch samples. TRBV5-6, TRBV5-1 and TRBV20-1 belonged to a set of roughly 5 TRBV segments that were more frequent in patients than controls. Significantly lower normalized Chao1 diversity was found in patients with multiple sclerosis relative to controls.

Unique molecular identifiers had been added to the TCR beta cDNA libraries. From around 1 to 10 million T cells, roughly 530,000 cDNA molecules were obtained. TCRdb fed the PCR reads into MiXCR, producing one record per CDR3 protein. The sample lists hundreds of thousands of distinct CDR3 sequences, 44% seen once, with more than 1.5% in the top ten. For this clonotype: Its antigen is unidentified.

Sequencing was performed on blood. This TCR derives from a girl aged 5-17 years with multiple sclerosis. The gene calls are TRBV6-5 and TRBJ1-2; maybe TRBD1 (5 bases). In DNA form, the CDR3 reads TGTGCCAGCAGTGCGCGAAGGGGAAGCATCTATGGCTACACCTTC. It yields the protein CASSARRGSIYGYTF.